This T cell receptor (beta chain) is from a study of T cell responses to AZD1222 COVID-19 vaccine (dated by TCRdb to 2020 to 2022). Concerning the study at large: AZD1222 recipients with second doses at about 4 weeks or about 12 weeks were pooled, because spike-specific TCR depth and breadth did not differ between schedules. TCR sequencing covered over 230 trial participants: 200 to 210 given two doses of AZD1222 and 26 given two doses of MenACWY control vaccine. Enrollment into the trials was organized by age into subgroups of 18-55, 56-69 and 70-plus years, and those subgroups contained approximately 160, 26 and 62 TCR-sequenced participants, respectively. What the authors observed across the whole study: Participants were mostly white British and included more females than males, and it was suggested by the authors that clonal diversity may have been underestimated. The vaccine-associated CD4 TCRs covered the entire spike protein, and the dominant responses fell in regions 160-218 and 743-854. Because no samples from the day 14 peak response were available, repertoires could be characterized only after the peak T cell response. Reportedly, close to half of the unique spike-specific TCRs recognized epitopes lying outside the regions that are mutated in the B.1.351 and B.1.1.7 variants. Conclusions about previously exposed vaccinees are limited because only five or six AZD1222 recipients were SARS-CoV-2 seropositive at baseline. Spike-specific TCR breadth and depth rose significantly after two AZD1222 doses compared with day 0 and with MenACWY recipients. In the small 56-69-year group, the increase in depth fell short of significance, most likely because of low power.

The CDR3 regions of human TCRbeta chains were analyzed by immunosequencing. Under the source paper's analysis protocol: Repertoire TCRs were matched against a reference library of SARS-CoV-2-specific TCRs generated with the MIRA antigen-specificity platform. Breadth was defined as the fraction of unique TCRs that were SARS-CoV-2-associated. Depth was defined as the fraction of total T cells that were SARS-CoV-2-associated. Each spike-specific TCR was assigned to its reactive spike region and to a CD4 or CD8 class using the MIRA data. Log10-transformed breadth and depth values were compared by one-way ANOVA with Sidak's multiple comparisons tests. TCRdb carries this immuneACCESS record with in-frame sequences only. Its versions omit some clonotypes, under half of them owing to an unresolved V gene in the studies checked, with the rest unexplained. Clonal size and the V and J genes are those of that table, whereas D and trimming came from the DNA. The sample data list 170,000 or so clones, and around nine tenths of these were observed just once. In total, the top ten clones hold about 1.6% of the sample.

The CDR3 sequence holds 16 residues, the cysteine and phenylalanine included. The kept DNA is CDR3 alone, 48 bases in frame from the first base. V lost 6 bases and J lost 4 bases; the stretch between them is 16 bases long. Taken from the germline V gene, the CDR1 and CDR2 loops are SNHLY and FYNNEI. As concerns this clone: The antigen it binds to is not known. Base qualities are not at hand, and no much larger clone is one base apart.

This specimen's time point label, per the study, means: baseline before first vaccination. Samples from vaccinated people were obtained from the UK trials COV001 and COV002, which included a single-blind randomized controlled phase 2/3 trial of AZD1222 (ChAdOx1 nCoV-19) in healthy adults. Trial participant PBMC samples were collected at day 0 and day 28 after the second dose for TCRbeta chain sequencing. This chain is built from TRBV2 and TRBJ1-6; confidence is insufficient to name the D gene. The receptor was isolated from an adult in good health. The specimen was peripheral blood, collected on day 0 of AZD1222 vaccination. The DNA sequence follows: TGTGCCAGCAGCCTGAACACAGACAAGTATAATTCACCCCTCCACTTT. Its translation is CASSLNTDKYNSPLHF.